This TCR beta chain was sequenced for a study of T cells in Graves' hyperthyroidism and ophthalmopathy. Broader study findings: Blood samples included most of the expanded thyroid clonotypes exceeding 0.001.

There were TCR beta CDR3 regions amplified from RNA transcripts. First-round RT-PCR with HTBI primers amplified the TCR CDR3 region. Using its own MiXCR run on the multiplex PCR reads, TCRdb lists one record per CDR3 protein. The sample has hundreds of thousands of distinct CDR3 sequences; under 15% are singletons. Patients aged 18 to 65 with hyperthyroidism were newly diagnosed, with duration under 2 months. The table lists this clonotype with a few counts. The antigen remains undetermined. Germline-derived CDR1 and CDR2 are SGDLS and YYNGEE. Trimming pared 2 bases from V and 6 bases from J, leaving 15 bases between. This CDR3 is 15 amino acids long.

Sequencing was performed on blood. The chain carries TRBV9 and TRBJ1-5, with a weak D call TRBD1 (6 bases). The TCR comes from a woman aged 18-29 years with Graves' hyperthyroidism. Written as DNA, the CDR3 is TGTGCCAGCAGCGTCGGGGGGCTCTCGGGTCAGCCCCAGCATTTT. As protein: CASSVGGLSGQPQHF.